The 13 T cell receptor beta chains below were found in one sample sequenced in a study of blood T cell repertoires in COVID-19. Assay used: immunoSEQ multiplex PCR; TCRdb lists only in-frame clones, some missing. This table has approximately 21,000 clones, roughly 90% appearing once. Sequencing was carried out using peripheral blood. These receptors came from a woman aged 80 or older with active COVID-19.

The rearrangement links TRBV6-6 to TRBJ1-2, with no clear D. CDR3 length: 15 residues. V gave up 0 bases and J gave up 5 bases, with 13 bases separating them. The germline V gene has CDR1 MNHNY and CDR2 SVGAGI (reference sequence). The CDR3 bases are TGTGCCAGCAGTTACTCGGAGGGCCCGGGGTATGGCTACACCTTC. Translation: CASSYSEGPGYGYTF.

This sequence joins TRBV4-2 and TRBJ1-2; D not resolved. The CDR3 length is 16 residues. The V and J ends lost 6 bases and 0 bases respectively, with 17 bases between them. CDR1 and CDR2 (germline): LGHNA, YNFKEQ. The CDR3 region is CASSLQSEGPNYGYTF. CDR3 nucleotide sequence: TGTGCCAGCAGTCTACAGTCGGAGGGCCCTAACTATGGCTACACCTTC.

Regarding this clone: Additional DNA sequences in this sample encode the identical CDR3. The J gene is TRBJ1-1, the V gene TRBV15; D is perhaps TRBD1 (6 bases). Looked up from germline, CDR1 is LNHNV and CDR2 is YYDKDF (reference sequence). The CDR3 consists of 14 residues. Trimming took off 0 bases at V and 9 bases at J, with 14 bases between the two ends. The CDR3 spells CATSRELGGVKAFF. The CDR3 DNA reads TGTGCCACCAGCAGAGAACTAGGGGGGGTGAAAGCTTTCTTT.

This clone appeared once. J is TRBJ2-3 and V is TRBV19; D possibly corresponds to TRBD2 (5 bases). Per germline, CDR1 LNHDA and CDR2 SQIVND (reference sequence). The CDR3 length is 14 residues. V was pared by 9 bases and J by 8 bases, with 21 bases between. The CDR3 loop reads CASRRFKLLGTQYF. The CDR3 DNA sequence: TGTGCCAGCAGGAGGTTTAAATTGTTGGGTACGCAGTATTTT.

Here the CDR3 DNA reads TGTGCCAGCAGTAGGCAGGCCCAAGGAGAGACCCAGTACTTC. Translating gives CASSRQAQGETQYF. The chain recombines TRBV6-5 with TRBJ2-5; the D is unclear. This CDR3 region has 14 residues. Germline loops: CDR1 MNHEY, CDR2 SVGAGI. V dropped 5 bases and J dropped 4 bases, with 14 bases sitting between them.

The CDR3 loop reads CASRLAGGPDTQYF. The DNA for the CDR3 is TGTGCCAGCCGACTAGCGGGGGGGCCAGATACGCAGTATTTT. This sequence joins TRBV11-2 and TRBJ2-3, with 14 bases that match TRBD2. CDR3 size: 14 residues. With 8 bases clipped from V and 4 bases from J, the junction kept 2 bases outside the gene matches. Germline lookup yields CDR1 SGHAT and CDR2 FQNNGV.

V gene TRBV7-3 combines with J gene TRBJ2-1; the match to TRBD2 covers 11 bases. Germline trimming cut 10 bases from V and 9 bases from J; bases unmatched to any gene: 14. The germline V gene has CDR1 SGHTA and CDR2 FQGTGA. There are 15 residues in the CDR3. The CDR3 coding sequence is TGTGCCATCGATCCCACTAGCGGGGGATTTAGTGAGCAGTTCTTC. Its translation is CAIDPTSGGFSEQFF.

The genes are TRBV4-1 and TRBJ2-7, with 8 bases that match TRBD1. Looked up from germline, CDR1 is MGHRA and CDR2 is YSYEKL. With 3 bases clipped from V and 1 base from J, the junction kept 2 bases outside the gene matches. This CDR3 has 14 residues. DNA for the CDR3: TGCGCCAGCAGCCAGGGACAGGAGTCCTACGAGCAGTACTTC. It codes for CASSQGQESYEQYF.

This clone was counted once. The rearrangement links TRBV7-2 to TRBJ2-1; TRBD1 matches 7 bases. Unmatched junction bases numbered 12, after V lost 5 bases and J lost 8 bases. The CDR3 has 15 residues. Germline CDR1 SGHTA, CDR2 FQGNSA. The CDR3 coding sequence is TGTGCCAGCAGCCAAGGGGGCCTGGGTAGGGATGAGCAGTTCTTC. As protein: CASSQGGLGRDEQFF.

V usage is TRBV29-1 and J usage is TRBJ2-1; possible D gene TRBD1, 7 bases. V lost 1 base, J lost 8 bases, and 18 bases lay in between. The CDR3 extends over 15 amino acids. Per germline, CDR1 SQVTM and CDR2 ANQGSEA. The CDR3 is CSVEGETGRNDEQFF. DNA for the CDR3: TGCAGCGTTGAAGGAGAGACAGGGAGGAACGATGAGCAGTTCTTC.

The J gene is TRBJ1-2, the V gene TRBV11-2, with unresolved D. CDR1 SGHAT and CDR2 FQNNGV come from the germline V gene. The V gene lost 1 base and the J gene lost 9 bases, with 6 bases spanning the gap. The length of the CDR3 is 11 residues. Here the CDR3 reads CASSLVSSYTF. The DNA for the CDR3 is TGTGCCAGCAGCTTAGTATCTAGCTACACCTTC.

The chain employs TRBV6-5 and TRBJ2-1; no clear D. Germline V gene sequence: CDR1 MNHEY, CDR2 SVGAGI. Trimming removed 0 bases from V and 8 bases from J, with 8 bases in between. The length of the CDR3 is 13 residues. CDR3 in DNA: TGTGCCAGCAGTTACTCGAACGGGTATGAGCAGTTCTTC. Translating gives CASSYSNGYEQFF.

CDR3: CSASEAVAPYEQYF. The CDR3 DNA is TGCAGTGCTAGTGAGGCAGTCGCACCCTACGAGCAGTACTTC. V gene TRBV20-1 combines with J gene TRBJ2-7; D unclear. This CDR3 region has 14 residues. The germline V gene encodes CDR1 DFQATT and CDR2 SNEGSKA (reference sequence). V was clipped by 3 bases and J by 2 bases, with 14 bases between them.